The rows below give T cell receptor beta chains drawn from one sample of a study of cytomegalovirus exposure and HLA in healthy donors. Profiling relied on immunoSEQ multiplex PCR, and the TCRdb table lists in-frame clones only, not all of them. Here the sample spans 200,000 to 250,000 clones, roughly 75% being singletons. The sequenced sample was PBMCs. The origin of the receptors is a young woman in good health and CMV-seronegative. Both conserved end residues are trimmed from each CDR3. Some rows mark clone size as missing; the rest say once, few, many or name a class of expanded clone.

v_gene	abundance	j_gene	CDR3aa
TRBV9	.	TRBJ1-2	ASSSIPGRNYGYT
TRBV13	.	TRBJ1-3	ASSLGLRQGPLLNTIY
TRBV9	.	TRBJ1-5	ASSLSGDSNQPQH
TRBV4-1	.	TRBJ2-2	ASKGLEGRTGELF
TRBV19	.	TRBJ1-2	ASSRQGSSNYGYT
TRBV7-2	.	TRBJ1-2	ASSPRPGQAGFYT
TRBV30	.	TRBJ1-1	ASNPGTGLGEAF
TRBV19	once	TRBJ1-2	ASTRDRELYGYT
TRBV30	.	TRBJ1-2	AWRQVEYGYT
TRBV2	.	TRBJ1-2	ASRPQTGPGGYT
TRBV2	.	TRBJ2-1	ASSVRGLAGAGEQF
TRBV7-9	.	TRBJ1-2	ASSLESDRTYYGYT
TRBV4-2	.	TRBJ1-1	ASSVSGGTEAF
TRBV11-3	.	TRBJ2-6	ASSGSSGANVLT
TRBV30	.	TRBJ1-2	AWSARGQALIYGYT
TRBV7-3	few	TRBJ1-1	ASRSTVNTEAF
TRBV14	.	TRBJ2-7	ASSPGRGGYEQY
TRBV6-5	.	TRBJ1-1	ASKRVQGNTEAF
TRBV30	few	TRBJ2-5	AWSMGPEDGTQY
TRBV4-2	once	TRBJ2-2	ASSQEAPSSSNTGELF
TRBV7-9	.	TRBJ2-1	ASSPGLAGGNSYNEQF
TRBV15	.	TRBJ2-4	ATSSSTLTIQY
TRBV5-1	.	TRBJ2-3	ASSLGVGTQY
TRBV27	few	TRBJ1-4	ASSSAGREEKLF
TRBV7-9	once	TRBJ1-1	SSSLLGQGGNTEAF
TRBV6-1	.	TRBJ1-4	ASSSTGGEKLF
TRBV7-6	.	TRBJ2-1	ASSLFGQARNEQF
TRBV28	.	TRBJ1-2	ASRRDRATYGYT
TRBV6-5	.	TRBJ2-1	ASLRAGYNEQF